What follows are 2 T cell receptor beta chains derived from one specimen sequenced in a study of T cell responses to AZD1222 COVID-19 vaccine. Libraries were prepared by immunoSEQ multiplex PCR; TCRdb keeps only in-frame clonotypes and omits some of them. The sample shows 100,000 to 150,000 clones, about nine tenths of them seen only once. Sequencing was performed on peripheral blood, taken on day 0 of AZD1222 vaccination. These receptors were taken from an adult in good health.

The chain recombines TRBV11-1 with TRBJ1-1; the match to TRBD1 covers 7 bases. The ends lost 3 bases at V and 1 base at J; junction bases unmatched: 8. Germline V gives CDR1 SGHAT, CDR2 FQDESV (reference sequence). The CDR3 has 16 residues. The DNA for the CDR3 is TGTGCCAGCAGCTTGCTGACAGGGCGCAGGAACACTGAAGCTTTCTTT. Amino acid sequence: CASSLLTGRRNTEAFF.

The chain has TRBV6-5 and TRBJ1-2; tentative D call: TRBD1 (6 bases). Trimming stripped 10 bases from V and 1 base from J, with 10 bases between. CDR3 length equals 12 residues. The germline CDR1 and CDR2 sequences are MNHEY and SVGAGI. The CDR3 here is CAIQGLNYGYTF. The CDR3 DNA follows: TGTGCCATACAGGGACTTAACTATGGCTACACCTTC.